This T cell receptor (beta chain) was found in a study of control samples from healthy donors and cancer patients. This CDR3 is built from 14 residues. Per the germline V gene, CDR1 is MNHNY and CDR2 is SVGAGI (reference sequence). Trimming shortened V by 0 bases and J by 0 bases, and 4 bases separated the two germline ends. The repertoire was sequenced with immunoSEQ multiplex PCR; TCRdb's copy has only in-frame clones and lacks some. Seen here are 15,000 to 20,000 clones, approximately 81% observed once, and the top ten hold approximately 30%. The V call is TRBV6-6, the J call TRBJ2-3; D not resolved. The TCR was taken from a woman between 70 and 85 years old with lung cancer. Sequencing was done on a sample of PBMCs. CDR3 sequence (DNA): TGTGCCAGCAGTTACTCCTGGAGCACAGATACGCAGTATTTT. It encodes CASSYSWSTDTQYF.